This T cell receptor (beta chain) was captured in a study of T-cell memory formation after mild COVID-19. Study results and caveats: The SARS-CoV-2 specificity of second-wave clones reaching peak at day 37 remained unverified.

The V gene lost 7 bases and the J gene lost 1 base, with 10 bases spanning the gap. CDR3 length: 13 amino acids. TCRdb passed the 5' RACE reads through MiXCR, listing each CDR3 protein once. The sample yields 470,000 or so distinct CDR3 sequences, around a sixth seen once. Regarding this clonotype: What it binds is not known.

This clonotype was sampled from an adult woman who had mild COVID-19 (a few samples of this study predate the infection). Cell type and time point are not known. Source material: PBMCs or a T cell subset sorted from them (not recorded which). The chain recombines TRBV12-3 or TRBV12-4 with TRBJ1-1; D perhaps matches TRBD1 (5 bases). The chain's CDR3 is CASTATENTEAFF. DNA of the CDR3: TGTGCCAGCACCGCGACAGAGAACACTGAAGCTTTCTTT.